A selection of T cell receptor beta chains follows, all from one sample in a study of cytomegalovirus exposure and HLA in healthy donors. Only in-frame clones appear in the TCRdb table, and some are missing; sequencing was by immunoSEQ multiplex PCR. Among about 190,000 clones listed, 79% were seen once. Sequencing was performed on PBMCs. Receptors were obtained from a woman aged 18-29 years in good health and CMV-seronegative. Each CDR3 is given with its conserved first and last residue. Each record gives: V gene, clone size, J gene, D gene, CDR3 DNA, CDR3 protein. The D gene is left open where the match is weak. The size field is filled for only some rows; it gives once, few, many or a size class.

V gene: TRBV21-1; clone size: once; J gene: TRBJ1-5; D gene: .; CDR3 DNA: TGTGCCAGCAGCAAAGGACAGGGCGACGATGGCAATCAGCCCCAGCATTTT; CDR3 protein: CASSKGQGDDGNQPQHF
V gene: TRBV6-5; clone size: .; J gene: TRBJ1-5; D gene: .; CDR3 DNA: TGTGCCAGCAGTCTAGACCCTCACAATCAGCCCCAGCATTTT; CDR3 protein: CASSLDPHNQPQHF
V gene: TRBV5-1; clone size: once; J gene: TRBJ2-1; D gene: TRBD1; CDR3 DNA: TGCGCCAGCAGCTTGGGACAGGGTAGTTACAATGAGCAGTTCTTC; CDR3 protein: CASSLGQGSYNEQFF
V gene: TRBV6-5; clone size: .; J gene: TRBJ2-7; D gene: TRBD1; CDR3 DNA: TGTGCCAGCAGCGAGGGACAGCCCTACGAGCAGTACTTC; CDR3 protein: CASSEGQPYEQYF
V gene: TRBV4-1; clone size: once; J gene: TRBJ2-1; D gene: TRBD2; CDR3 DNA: TGCGCCAGCAGCCTAGTTGGCGGGAGGTCTTACAATGAGCAGTTCTTC; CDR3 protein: CASSLVGGRSYNEQFF
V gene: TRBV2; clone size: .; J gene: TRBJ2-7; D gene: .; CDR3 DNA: TGTGCCAGCAGCCGTACCTACGAGCAGTACTTC; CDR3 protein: CASSRTYEQYF
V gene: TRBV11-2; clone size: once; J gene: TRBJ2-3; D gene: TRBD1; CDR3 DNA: TGTGCCAGCAGCCGGGACAGGGGTAAGCGGGATACGCAGTATTTT; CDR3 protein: CASSRDRGKRDTQYF
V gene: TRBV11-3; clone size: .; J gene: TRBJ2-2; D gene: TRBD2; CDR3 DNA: TGTGCCAGCAGCTTCCGGACTAGCGGGGGGGTGAACACCGGGGAGCTGTTTTTT; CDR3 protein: CASSFRTSGGVNTGELFF
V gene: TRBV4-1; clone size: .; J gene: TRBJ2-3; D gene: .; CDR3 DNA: TGCGCCAGCAGCCGAGTAGCGGAGCTTAGCACAGATACGCAGTATTTT; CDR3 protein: CASSRVAELSTDTQYF
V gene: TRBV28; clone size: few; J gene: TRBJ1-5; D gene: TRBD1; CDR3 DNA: TGTGCCAGCAGCAGTACCGGGACAGACATCCTGCCCCAGCATTTT; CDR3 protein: CASSSTGTDILPQHF
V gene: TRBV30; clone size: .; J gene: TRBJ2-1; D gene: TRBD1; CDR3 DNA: TGTGCCTGGACAGGGGGCGGCTACAATGAGCAGTTCTTC; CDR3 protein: CAWTGGGYNEQFF
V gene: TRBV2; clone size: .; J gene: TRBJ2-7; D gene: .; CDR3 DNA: TGTGCCAGCAGTGAATATTACGAGCAGTACTTC; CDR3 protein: CASSEYYEQYF
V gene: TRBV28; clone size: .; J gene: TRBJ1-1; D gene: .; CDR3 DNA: TGTGCCAGCAGATATCAGGGGCCGAACACTGAAGCTTTCTTT; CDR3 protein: CASRYQGPNTEAFF
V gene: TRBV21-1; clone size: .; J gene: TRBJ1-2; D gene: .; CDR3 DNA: TGTGCCAGCAGCAAAATGCGGCGGGACAGGGATTTCCAGCATGGCTACACCTTC; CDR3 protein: CASSKMRRDRDFQHGYTF
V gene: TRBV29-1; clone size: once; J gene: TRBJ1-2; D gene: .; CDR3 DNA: TGCAGCGCACACGGTACAGGGCCTCACTATGGCTACACCTTC; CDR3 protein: CSAHGTGPHYGYTF
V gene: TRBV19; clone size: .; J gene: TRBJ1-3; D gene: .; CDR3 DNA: TGTGCCAGTAGTCCGGTTTCAGGAAACACCATATATTTT; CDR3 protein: CASSPVSGNTIYF
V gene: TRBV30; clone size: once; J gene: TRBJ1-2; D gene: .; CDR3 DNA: TGTGCCTGGATCTATAACTATGGCTACACCTTC; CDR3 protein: CAWIYNYGYTF
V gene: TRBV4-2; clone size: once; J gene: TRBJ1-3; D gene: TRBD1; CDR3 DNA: TGTGCCAGCAGACCGAGACAGGGGACCTCTGGAAACACCATATATTTT; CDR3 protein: CASRPRQGTSGNTIYF
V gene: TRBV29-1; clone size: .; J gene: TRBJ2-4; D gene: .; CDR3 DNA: TGCAGCGCCCAAAGGTTCGGGGGTGCCAAAAACATTCAGTACTTC; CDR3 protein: CSAQRFGGAKNIQYF
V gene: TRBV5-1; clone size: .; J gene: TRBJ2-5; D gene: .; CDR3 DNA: TGCGCCAGCAGCTTGGAAATCAGCGGGCTTCAAGAGACCCAGTACTTC; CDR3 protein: CASSLEISGLQETQYF
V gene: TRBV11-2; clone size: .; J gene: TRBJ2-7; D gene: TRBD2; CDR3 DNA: TGTGCCAGCAGCTTCTCTAGCGGGGGGCACGAGCAGTACTTC; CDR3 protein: CASSFSSGGHEQYF
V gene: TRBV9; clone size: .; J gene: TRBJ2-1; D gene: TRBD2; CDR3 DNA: TGTGCCAGCAGCCCAAGGGAAGAATCCCCGGGACTAGCGGGAGAGCATGAGCAGTTCTTC; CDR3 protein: CASSPREESPGLAGEHEQFF
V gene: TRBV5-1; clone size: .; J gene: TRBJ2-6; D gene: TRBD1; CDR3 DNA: TGCGCCAGCAGCTTTGCCCCACAGGGGGCAGTAGGCTCTGGGGCCAACGTCCTGACTTTC; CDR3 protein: CASSFAPQGAVGSGANVLTF
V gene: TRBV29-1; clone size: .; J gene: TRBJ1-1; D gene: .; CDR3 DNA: TGCAGCGGATATACAGGGAACACTGAAGCTTTCTTT; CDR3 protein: CSGYTGNTEAFF
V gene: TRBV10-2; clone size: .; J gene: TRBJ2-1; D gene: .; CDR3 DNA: TGCGCCAGCAGGGATAGTGGGCATGAGCAGTTCTTC; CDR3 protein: CASRDSGHEQFF
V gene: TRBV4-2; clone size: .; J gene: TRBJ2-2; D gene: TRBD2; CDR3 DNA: TGTGCCAGCAGCCAACTTGAGACTAGCGGGAACACCGGGGAGCTGTTTTTT; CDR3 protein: CASSQLETSGNTGELFF
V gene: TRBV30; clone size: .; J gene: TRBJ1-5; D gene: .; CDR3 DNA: TGTGCCTGGAGCACGACAGCGAACAATCAGCCCCAGCATTTT; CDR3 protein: CAWSTTANNQPQHF
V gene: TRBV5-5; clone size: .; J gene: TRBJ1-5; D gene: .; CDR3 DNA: TGTGCCAGCAGCCCCGACGGTGGTGATTTTGGAGACCAGCATTTT; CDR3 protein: CASSPDGGDFGDQHF
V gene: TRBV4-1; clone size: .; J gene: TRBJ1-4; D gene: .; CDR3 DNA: TGCGCCAGCAGCCAAGTCCCGGGGGAAAAACTGTTTTTT; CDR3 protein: CASSQVPGEKLFF
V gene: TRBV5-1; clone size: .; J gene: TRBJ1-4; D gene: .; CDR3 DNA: TGCGCCAGTGGTGCGGGGGGCACTAATGAAAAACTGTTTTTT; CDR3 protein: CASGAGGTNEKLFF
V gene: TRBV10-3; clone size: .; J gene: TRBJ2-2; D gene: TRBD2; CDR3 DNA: TGTGCCATCAGTGGGGAAAGACTAGCGGGGGTTTTCACCGGGGAGCTGTTTTTT; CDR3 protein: CAISGERLAGVFTGELFF
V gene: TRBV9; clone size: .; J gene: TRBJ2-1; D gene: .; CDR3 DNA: TGTGCCAGCAGCGTAGAAGGGGTCGCATACAATGAGCAGTTCTTC; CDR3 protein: CASSVEGVAYNEQFF
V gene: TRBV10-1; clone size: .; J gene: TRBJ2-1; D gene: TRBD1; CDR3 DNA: TGCGCCAGCAGTGAGAGACAGGGGTTAAATGAGCAGTTCTTC; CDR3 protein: CASSERQGLNEQFF
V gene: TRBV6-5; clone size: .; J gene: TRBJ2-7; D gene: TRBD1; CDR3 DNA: TGTGCCAGCAGTAGGGACAGGGCCTACGAGCAGTACTTC; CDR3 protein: CASSRDRAYEQYF
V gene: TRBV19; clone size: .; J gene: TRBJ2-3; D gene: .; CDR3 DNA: TGTGCCAGTAGTATCGGGAACACAGATACGCAGTATTTT; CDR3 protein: CASSIGNTDTQYF
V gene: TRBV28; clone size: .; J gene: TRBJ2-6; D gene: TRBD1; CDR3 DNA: TGTGCCAGCACCGACCGGGACAGGGCTTCCTCTGGGGCCAACGTCCTGACTTTC; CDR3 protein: CASTDRDRASSGANVLTF
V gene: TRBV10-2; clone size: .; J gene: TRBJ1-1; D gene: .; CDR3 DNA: TGCGCCAGCAGTGAGGGTTTTACGGTGAACACTGAAGCTTTCTTT; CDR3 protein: CASSEGFTVNTEAFF
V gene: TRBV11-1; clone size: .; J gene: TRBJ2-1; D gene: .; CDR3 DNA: TGTGCCAGCAGCTTGGGGGCTGGGGAGCAGTTCTTC; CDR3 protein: CASSLGAGEQFF
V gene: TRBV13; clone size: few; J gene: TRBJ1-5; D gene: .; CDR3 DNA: TGTGCCAGCAGCTTAGGAGGCGGGGCTCAGCCCCAGCATTTT; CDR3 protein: CASSLGGGAQPQHF
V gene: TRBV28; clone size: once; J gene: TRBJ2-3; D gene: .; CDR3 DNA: TGTGCCAGCAGACTAAACACAGATACGCAGTATTTT; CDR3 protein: CASRLNTDTQYF
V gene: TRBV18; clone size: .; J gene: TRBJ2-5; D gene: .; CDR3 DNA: TGTGCCAGCTCACCACCCGGAGAGACCCAGTACTTC; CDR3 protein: CASSPPGETQYF
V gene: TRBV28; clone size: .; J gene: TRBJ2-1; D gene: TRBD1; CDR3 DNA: TGTGCCACAGGGGGCGAAGATGAGCAGTTCTTC; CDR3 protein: CATGGEDEQFF
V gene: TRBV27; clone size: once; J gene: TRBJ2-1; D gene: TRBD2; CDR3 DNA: TGTGCCAGCAGTTTACCGGGAGGAGGCAGTGAGCAGTTCTTC; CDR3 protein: CASSLPGGGSEQFF
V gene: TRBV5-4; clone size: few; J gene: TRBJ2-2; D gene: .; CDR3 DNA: TGTGCCAGCAGCTTGGGAGGAGGAGGCGGGGAGCTGTTTTTT; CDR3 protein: CASSLGGGGGELFF
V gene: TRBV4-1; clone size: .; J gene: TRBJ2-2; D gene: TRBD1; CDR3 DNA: TGCGCCAGCAGCCTCGGACAGGACTTCGGGGAGCTGTTTTTT; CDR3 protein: CASSLGQDFGELFF
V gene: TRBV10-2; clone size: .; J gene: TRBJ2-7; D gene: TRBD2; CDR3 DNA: TGCGCCAGCAGTGCCTTCGGGACTAGCCCAAACTACGAGCAGTACTTC; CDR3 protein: CASSAFGTSPNYEQYF
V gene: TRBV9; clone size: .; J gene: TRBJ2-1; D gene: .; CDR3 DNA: TGTGCCAGCAGCGCGTTGTCGACAGCCTACAATGAGCAGTTCTTC; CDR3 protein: CASSALSTAYNEQFF
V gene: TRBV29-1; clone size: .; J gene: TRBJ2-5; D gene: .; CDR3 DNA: TGCAGCGTTGAAGATTCGGCGCGGGGGCTCCAAGAGACCCAGTACTTC; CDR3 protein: CSVEDSARGLQETQYF
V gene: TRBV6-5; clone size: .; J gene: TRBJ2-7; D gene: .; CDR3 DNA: TGTGCCAGCAGCCTTAACTACGAGCAGTACTTC; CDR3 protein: CASSLNYEQYF